Each of the 21 T cell receptor beta chains below was sequenced from the same sample in a study of cytomegalovirus exposure and HLA in healthy donors. TCRdb keeps only in-frame clones here, not all; method: immunoSEQ multiplex PCR. Here the sample spans about 150,000 clones, roughly nine tenths being singletons. The material sequenced was PBMCs. Every receptor here comes from a man aged 18 to 29 in good health and CMV-seronegative.

The J gene is TRBJ2-3, the V gene TRBV27; 8 bases match TRBD2. The V and J ends lost 3 bases and 8 bases, in that order; junction bases with no gene match: 16. Germline loops: CDR1 MNHEY, CDR2 SMNVEV (reference sequence). The CDR3 has 17 amino acids. The CDR3 DNA is TGTGCCAGCAGTTTTCCCCCTGCGGGGGGTATTGTCGGTACGCAGTATTTT. Translating gives CASSFPPAGGIVGTQYF.

V gene TRBV7-8 combines with J gene TRBJ2-7; 7 positions match TRBD2. This CDR3 comprises 15 residues. The V and J ends lost 2 bases and 0 bases, in that order; junction bases with no gene match: 4. Germline lookup yields CDR1 SGHVS and CDR2 FQNEAQ. The CDR3 bases are TGTGCCAGCAGCTTAAATAGCGGGTACTCCTACGAGCAGTACTTC. As protein: CASSLNSGYSYEQYF.

This rearrangement joins TRBV4-1 to TRBJ1-1; 7 positions match TRBD1. Germline CDR1 is MGHRA and CDR2 is YSYEKL. The CDR3 sequence is 15 residues long. V gave up 2 bases and J gave up 8 bases; unmatched junction bases: 11. CDR3 sequence reads: CASSQWGQGDREAFF. CDR3 nucleotide sequence: TGCGCCAGCAGCCAATGGGGGCAGGGGGACCGGGAAGCTTTCTTT.

This clone showed up just once. This rearrangement joins TRBV27 to TRBJ2-2, with D perhaps TRBD1 (5 bases). Germline CDR1 and CDR2: MNHEY and SMNVEV (reference sequence). Trimming shortened V by 3 bases and J by 4 bases, and 9 bases separated the two germline ends. The CDR3 length is 14 residues. The CDR3 region is CASSFFQGTGELFF. Written as DNA, the CDR3 is TGTGCCAGCAGTTTTTTTCAGGGCACCGGGGAGCTGTTTTTT.

Remarks on this clone: Other nucleotide sequences in the sample specify the same CDR3. The rearrangement uses TRBV19 and TRBJ2-3; 7 bases are a match to TRBD2. Germline CDR1 and CDR2: LNHDA and SQIVND (reference sequence). The CDR3 is 15 residues long. V was clipped by 1 base and J by 2 bases; unmatched bases: 3. The CDR3 loop is CASSIGRGITDTQYF. Here the CDR3 DNA reads TGTGCCAGTAGTATAGGGCGGGGGATCACAGATACGCAGTATTTT.

As DNA, the CDR3 is TGTGCCAGCAGCGTATCAGGAGGGACTAGCGGGAGTCCAACGCAGTATTTT. This sequence encodes CASSVSGGTSGSPTQYF. The rearrangement joins TRBV9 to TRBJ2-3, with TRBD2 identical over 14 bases. Trimming at V came to 1 base and at J to 9 bases, leaving 10 bases not matched to a gene. This CDR3 has 17 residues. Looked up from germline, CDR1 is SGDLS and CDR2 is YYNGEE.

This rearrangement joins TRBV25-1 to TRBJ1-4; D is undetermined. V was cut by 5 bases and J by 7 bases, with 8 bases left in between. From germline, CDR1 is MGHDK and CDR2 SYGVNS. CDR3 length: 12 amino acids. The CDR3 here is CASSLAAEKLFF. CDR3 nucleotides: TGTGCCAGCAGTCTAGCCGCTGAAAAACTGTTTTTT.

The chain carries TRBV6-1 and TRBJ1-2; 9 bases map to TRBD1. Trimming removed 6 bases from V and 4 bases from J; junction bases left unmatched: 6. The CDR3 has 14 amino acids. Germline V gene data show CDR1 as MNHNS and CDR2 as SASEGT. CDR3 DNA sequence: TGTGCCAGCAGAGGACAGGGGATTGGCTATGGCTACACCTTC. This sequence encodes CASRGQGIGYGYTF.

The chain combines TRBV5-4 with TRBJ1-2; D is ambiguous. Per the germline V gene, CDR1 is SGHNT and CDR2 is YYREEE (reference sequence). The CDR3 runs to 14 residues. The germline V and J ends were trimmed by 5 bases and 5 bases, with 16 bases remaining between them. CDR3: CASRDNTGGYGYTF. Here the CDR3 DNA reads TGTGCCAGCAGAGATAACACCGGCGGTTATGGCTACACCTTC.

This clone was observed a single time. This rearrangement joins TRBV7-7 to TRBJ1-5, with 9 nucleotides matching TRBD1. Germline assignment: CDR1 SSHAT and CDR2 FNYEAQ (reference sequence). J gave up 5 bases and V 2 bases, and 7 bases lay outside the gene matches. The CDR3 is 16 residues long. In DNA form, the CDR3 reads TGTGCCAGCAGCTTAAAAGGGGACAGGGTGCATCAGCCCCAGCATTTT. Its protein product is CASSLKGDRVHQPQHF. Full variable domain (outside the CDR3, taken from reference TRBV7-7 and TRBJ1-5): GAGVSQSPRYKVTKRGQDVTLRCDPISSHATLYWYQQALGQGPEFLTYFNYEAQPDKSGLPSDRFSAERPEGSISTLTIQRTEQRDSAMYRCASSLKGDRVHQPQHFGDGTRLSIL.

V gene TRBV27 combines with J gene TRBJ1-4; TRBD1 agrees at 10 bases. The V and J ends lost 5 bases and 8 bases, in that order; junction bases with no gene match: 8. Germline-derived CDR1 and CDR2 are MNHEY and SMNVEV (reference sequence). CDR3 size: 15 residues. CDR3 residues: CASSQRQGAREKLFF. The CDR3 DNA follows: TGTGCCAGCAGTCAAAGACAGGGGGCTCGGGAAAAACTGTTTTTT.

The chain is built from TRBV6-1 and TRBJ2-7; TRBD1 agrees at 7 bases. Germline V gene data show CDR1 as MNHNS and CDR2 as SASEGT. CDR3 length: 16 residues. The V and J ends lost 4 bases and 0 bases, in that order; junction bases with no gene match: 9. The CDR3 loop is CASSVGQEGVSYEQYF. The CDR3 nucleotides read TGTGCCAGCAGTGTCGGACAGGAAGGGGTCTCCTACGAGCAGTACTTC.

The chain is built from TRBV11-3 and TRBJ2-7, with TRBD2 matching over 14 bases. Losses at the gene ends were 5 bases for V and 5 bases for J; bases not matched to a gene: 5. Germline assignment: CDR1 SGHNT and CDR2 YENEEA. This CDR3 is 15 amino acids long. In nucleotides, the CDR3 is TGTGCCAGCAGCCCAAGGACTAGCGGGAGGAACGAGCAGTACGTC. Protein: CASSPRTSGRNEQYV.

The chain joins TRBV19 to TRBJ2-5, with 8 bases identical to TRBD2. With V trimmed by 3 bases and J by 6 bases, 3 bases remained unmatched. Germline V gives CDR1 LNHDA, CDR2 SQIVND (reference sequence). CDR3 size: 13 residues. The CDR3 sequence: CASSIAGGQTQYF. DNA for the CDR3: TGTGCCAGTAGTATTGCGGGAGGCCAGACCCAGTACTTC.

CDR3 sequence: CASSLGQGAEAFF. DNA for the CDR3: TGTGCCAGCAGCTTAGGACAGGGGGCTGAAGCTTTCTTT. The chain joins TRBV7-6 to TRBJ1-1, with 9 bases identical to TRBD1. This CDR3 region has 13 residues. V was clipped by 1 base and J by 6 bases; unmatched bases: 0. Germline CDR1 reads SGHVS; CDR2 reads FNYEAQ.

The chain carries TRBV15 and TRBJ2-1, with 11 bases aligning to TRBD1. The CDR3 runs to 16 residues. Trimming cost V 3 bases and J 7 bases; bases outside gene matches: 8. Germline-derived CDR1 and CDR2 are LNHNV and YYDKDF (reference sequence). DNA for the CDR3: TGTGCCACCAGCAGCAGGACAGGGGGCATGGGGAATGAGCAGTTCTTC. Protein product: CATSSRTGGMGNEQFF.

CDR3 DNA sequence: TGTGCCAGCAGGAGACTAGCGGGTTCCTACAATGAGCAGTTCTTC. Translated, it gives CASRRLAGSYNEQFF. The rearrangement links TRBV6-4 to TRBJ2-1; 10 positions match TRBD2. CDR1 MRHNA and CDR2 SNTAGT come from the germline V gene. The J segment lost 1 base and the V segment lost 6 bases, leaving 3 bases of the junction unmatched. The CDR3 extends over 15 amino acids.

J is TRBJ2-1 and V is TRBV6-5; D gene uncertain. Germline assignment: CDR1 MNHEY and CDR2 SVGAGI. This CDR3 has 13 amino acids. The V gene lost 8 bases and the J gene lost 0 bases, with 8 bases spanning the gap. CDR3 DNA sequence: TGTGCCAGCGGCGGTAGCTCCTACAATGAGCAGTTCTTC. It is translated as CASGGSSYNEQFF.

This chain connects TRBV2 to TRBJ1-1, with D perhaps TRBD1 (5 bases). V lost 4 bases, J lost 5 bases, and 14 bases lay in between. In germline, CDR1 is SNHLY, CDR2 FYNNEI. This CDR3 has 14 amino acids. The CDR3 sequence is CASSGYRGRTEAFF. CDR3 nucleotides: TGTGCCAGCAGTGGGTATCGGGGGAGGACTGAAGCTTTCTTT.

The V and J genes are TRBV18 and TRBJ1-4; D may be TRBD1 (6 bases). The germline V gene has CDR1 KGHSH and CDR2 LQKENI. Trimming took 3 bases from V and 8 from J, leaving 13 bases between them. CDR3 size: 14 residues. In DNA form, the CDR3 reads TGTGCCAGCTCACCCCCCGGGGGGCCGGAAAAACTGTTTTTT. Residues: CASSPPGGPEKLFF.

V usage is TRBV7-9 and J usage is TRBJ2-1, with 16 bases lining up with TRBD2. Trimming cost V 5 bases and J 7 bases; bases outside gene matches: 8. CDR3 length: 17 amino acids. The germline V gene has CDR1 SEHNR and CDR2 FQNEAQ (reference sequence). CDR3 nucleotides: TGTGCCAGCAGCCCCGGGACTAGCGGGGGGGCGGGGAATGAGCAGTTCTTC. Amino acid sequence: CASSPGTSGGAGNEQFF.